These 11 T cell receptor beta chains share one sample of origin, sequenced in a study of T cell clones after liver transplantation. Produced via immunoSEQ multiplex PCR; TCRdb's table is partial and in-frame only. The data hold 20,000 to 25,000 clones, with 65% to 85% observed a single time. This material consisted of CD8+ T cells from blood, taken around 52 months after liver transplant. These receptors were taken from a human patient who received a liver transplant. The graft donor may account for some of the T cells.

This sequence joins TRBV2 and TRBJ1-1; D is unresolved. In germline, CDR1 is SNHLY, CDR2 FYNNEI. The CDR3 runs to 15 residues. The germline V and J ends were trimmed by 0 bases and 1 base, with 9 bases remaining between them. The CDR3 protein is CASSEAPLRNTEAFF. The CDR3 DNA reads as TGTGCCAGCAGTGAAGCGCCCCTCAGGAACACTGAAGCTTTCTTT.

CDR3: CASSSRLEDYEQYF. The CDR3 DNA sequence: TGTGCCAGCTCATCACGACTAGAAGACTACGAGCAGTACTTC. The chain employs TRBV18 and TRBJ2-7; D is perhaps TRBD2 (6 bases). The CDR3 consists of 14 residues. The V end was cut by 5 bases, the J end by 3 bases, with 14 bases between. The germline V gene has CDR1 KGHSH and CDR2 LQKENI.

Only one count was recorded for this clone. The rearrangement joins TRBV28 to TRBJ2-7; 10 positions agree with TRBD2. Germline V CDR1 and CDR2: MDHEN, SYDVKM. There are 19 residues in the CDR3. The trim removed 5 bases at V and 4 bases at J, leaving 20 bases unmatched. CDR3 DNA sequence: TGTGCCAGCAGTCCCCACGCCCTTCTAGCGGGGGAAATTCGATACGAGCAGTACTTC. Amino acid sequence: CASSPHALLAGEIRYEQYF.

The rearrangement joins TRBV6-5 to TRBJ2-7, with 10 bases that match TRBD2. The CDR3 totals 15 residues. After removal of 6 bases from V and 2 bases from J, the junction contained 7 bases not matched to a gene. The germline gives CDR1 MNHEY, CDR2 SVGAGI. For the CDR3, the DNA is TGTGCCAGCAGCCAAGGCCTAGCGGGAGCCTACGAGCAGTACTTC. This sequence encodes CASSQGLAGAYEQYF.

V and J are TRBV7-8 and TRBJ2-3; 12 bases line up with TRBD2. V shed 5 bases, J shed 1 base, and the junction held 4 bases outside the gene matches. The CDR3 loop spans 16 amino acids. Germline V gene sequence: CDR1 SGHVS, CDR2 FQNEAQ. The CDR3 protein is CASSLWTSGGTDTQYF. CDR3 nucleotides: TGTGCCAGCAGCCTATGGACTAGCGGGGGCACAGATACGCAGTATTTT.

Of note for this clone: One end of the junction fails to match germline, which may point to a read error. The chain carries TRBV7-7 and TRBJ1-5; D is undetermined. CDR3 length: 16 residues. CDR1 and CDR2 (germline): SSHAT, FNYEAQ (reference sequence). CDR3 residues: CASSFTVTPDNQPQHF. DNA for the CDR3: TGTGCTAGCAGCTTCACCGTGACTCCCGACAATCAGCCCCAGCATTTT.

The CDR3 DNA reads TGCGCCAGCAGCCACAAACAAGGGACCACTGAAGCTTTCTTT. Protein: CASSHKQGTTEAFF. V and J are TRBV4-1 and TRBJ1-1; D is perhaps TRBD1 (5 bases). The CDR3 runs to 14 residues. V dropped 3 bases and J dropped 4 bases, with 12 bases sitting between them. The V gene's germline CDR1 is MGHRA and CDR2 YSYEKL.

The chain links TRBV27 to TRBJ2-1; 8 bases match TRBD2. From germline, CDR1 is MNHEY and CDR2 SMNVEV (reference sequence). The V gene end was trimmed by 5 bases and the J gene end by 3 bases; junction bases not matched to a gene: 3. The CDR3 contains 14 residues. CDR3 DNA: TGTGCCAGCAGTACTAGCGGATACTACAATGAGCAGTTCTTC. Protein product: CASSTSGYYNEQFF.

This clone was counted a few times. The chain has TRBV29-1 and TRBJ1-2, with unresolved D. Germline CDR1 SQVTM, CDR2 ANQGSEA. V was cut by 6 bases and J by 6 bases, with 17 bases left in between. The CDR3 totals 13 residues. The CDR3 loop is CSVLTQGPHGYTF. The CDR3 DNA reads TGCAGCGTATTAACCCAAGGTCCGCATGGCTACACCTTC.

This chain connects TRBV6-6 to TRBJ2-7; possibly TRBD2 for D (7 bases). V dropped 7 bases and J dropped 3 bases, with 16 bases sitting between them. This CDR3 comprises 14 residues. Germline CDR1 is MNHNY and CDR2 is SVGAGI (reference sequence). The CDR3 nucleotides are TGTGCCAGCACCGGGGGAGGGACACTCTACGAGCAGTACTTC. Its protein is CASTGGGTLYEQYF.

The chain uses TRBV27 and TRBJ1-1, with D perhaps matching TRBD1 (5 bases). This CDR3 has 15 residues. Germline loops: CDR1 MNHEY, CDR2 SMNVEV (reference sequence). V dropped 7 bases and J dropped 3 bases, with 18 bases sitting between them. The CDR3 sequence: CASNPGLPADTEAFF. The CDR3 DNA is TGTGCCAGCAACCCGGGGCTTCCGGCGGACACTGAAGCTTTCTTT.